Listed below are T cell receptor beta chains from one sample, sequenced in a study of CD8 T cells in ankylosing spondylitis. In TCRdb, the 5' RACE reads were re-called with MiXCR into one record per CDR3 protein. The sample records around 280,000 distinct CDR3 sequences, 20% being singletons. Input material: blood, either unsorted or a sorted T cell fraction (not recorded which). The receptor set was obtained from a male donor with ankylosing spondylitis or in good health (not recorded which). Both conserved end residues are part of each CDR3. D genes are given only for firm matches. The listing skips clone size in some rows; elsewhere it reads once, few, many or a size class.

cdr3_nt cdr3_aa clone_size j_call d_call v_call
TGCGCCAGCAGCTCGACAGGACATGGCTCTGGGGCCAACGTCCTGACTTTC CASSSTGHGSGANVLTF few TRBJ2-6 - TRBV5-1
TGTGCCAGCAGGGCCGGGACAGCTAGCAATCAGCCCCAGCATTTT CASRAGTASNQPQHF few TRBJ1-5 TRBD1 TRBV2
TGTGCCAGCAGTTTAGGAGCGGGATGGGGGAATGAGCAGTTCTTC CASSLGAGWGNEQFF many TRBJ2-1 TRBD2 TRBV12-3/TRBV12-4
TGTGCCAGCACCCAAGCTAGCAATCAGCCCCAGCATTTT CASTQASNQPQHF few TRBJ1-5 - TRBV2
TGTGCCAGCAGCCCCGGGACAGGGGGCGGAGGATTGGATACGCAGTATTTT CASSPGTGGGGLDTQYF - TRBJ2-3 TRBD1 TRBV12-3/TRBV12-4
TGTGCCAGCAGAACGACTACAGCTTCTGGAGCCAACGTCCTGACTTTC CASRTTTASGANVLTF few TRBJ2-6 - TRBV28
TGCGCCAGCAGCCCCAGGAGAGGGGTTAACACCGGGGAGCTGTTTTTT CASSPRRGVNTGELFF many TRBJ2-2 - TRBV5-1
TGCAGCGTATGGCACAGGAGTTCTTATGGCTACACCTTC CSVWHRSSYGYTF many TRBJ1-2 - TRBV29-1
TGCAGTGCTCCCCCTAGCGGGGGGCAAGATACGCAGTATTTT CSAPPSGGQDTQYF many TRBJ2-3 TRBD2 TRBV20-1
TGCAGTGCTAGCCCCAGGGGATTTCAAGAGACCCAGTACTTC CSASPRGFQETQYF many TRBJ2-5 - TRBV20-1
TGTGCCAGCACCAGGGTTGATGAGCAGTTCTTC CASTRVDEQFF many TRBJ2-1 - TRBV25-1
TGTGCCAGCCCCGACCGAGCCAGGGAATACCGCTATAATTCACCCCTCCACTTT CASPDRAREYRYNSPLHF many TRBJ1-6 - TRBV25-1
TGTGCCAGCAGCGAGAGGAGCGGGGAGCTGTTTTTT CASSERSGELFF - TRBJ2-2 - TRBV9
TGCGCCAGCAGCTCGACGAAGACAGAACCTCAAGAGACCCCGTACTTC CASSSTKTEPQETPYF - TRBJ2-5 - TRBV5-1
TGCAGTGCTAGATCGGGACAGGGGTTTAGCACAGATACGCAGTATTTT CSARSGQGFSTDTQYF few TRBJ2-3 TRBD1 TRBV20-1
TGTGCCAGCAGCTTAGTGTCTTCCCCTCTGGGGGAAAAACTGTTTTTT CASSLVSSPLGEKLFF - TRBJ1-4 - TRBV7-9
TGTGCCACCAGTGACCCTCTAGCGGGGGGTACAGATACGCAGTATTTT CATSDPLAGGTDTQYF - TRBJ2-3 TRBD2 TRBV24-1
TGCGCCAGCCAGCCGGGGGGACAGGGCGGATCCGGGGAGCTGTTTTTT CASQPGGQGGSGELFF - TRBJ2-2 TRBD1 TRBV5-1
TGTGCCAGCAGTTACTCGAGGACAGGGGGCGCCTATGGCTACACCTTC CASSYSRTGGAYGYTF few TRBJ1-2 TRBD1 TRBV6-5